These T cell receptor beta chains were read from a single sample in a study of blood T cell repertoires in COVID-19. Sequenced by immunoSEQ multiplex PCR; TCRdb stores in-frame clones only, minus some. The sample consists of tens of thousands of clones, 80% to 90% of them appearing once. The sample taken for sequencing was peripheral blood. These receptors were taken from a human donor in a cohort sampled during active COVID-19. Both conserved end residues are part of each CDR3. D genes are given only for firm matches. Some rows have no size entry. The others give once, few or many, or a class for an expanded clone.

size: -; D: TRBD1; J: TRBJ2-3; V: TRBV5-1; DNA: TGCGCCAGCAGCCGGGCTCCGGGACAGGGGGCGGGGGATACGCAGTATTTT; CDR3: CASSRAPGQGAGDTQYF
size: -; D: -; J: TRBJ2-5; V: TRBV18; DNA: TGTGCCAGCTCAGCTGACAGCTTACAAGAGACCCAGTACTTC; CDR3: CASSADSLQETQYF
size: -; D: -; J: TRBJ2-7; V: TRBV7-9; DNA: TGTGCCAGCAGCTTACGTACTGCCCCGGGCGAGCAGTACTTC; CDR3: CASSLRTAPGEQYF
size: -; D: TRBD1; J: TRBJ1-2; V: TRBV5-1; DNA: TGCGCCAGCAGCGTGGGACAGGGTTTGGACTATGGCTACACCTTC; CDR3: CASSVGQGLDYGYTF
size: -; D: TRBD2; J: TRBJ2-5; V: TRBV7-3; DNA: TGTGCCAGCAGCTTAACTACACTAGCGGGAGGGACCCAGTACTTC; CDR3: CASSLTTLAGGTQYF
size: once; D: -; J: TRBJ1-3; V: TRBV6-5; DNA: TGTGCCAGCAGTTACTCGGCATCTGGAAACACCATATATTTT; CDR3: CASSYSASGNTIYF
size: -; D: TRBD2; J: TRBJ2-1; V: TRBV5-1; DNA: TGCGCCAGTCGGCTAGCGGGAGTCCACAATGAGCAGTTCTTC; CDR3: CASRLAGVHNEQFF
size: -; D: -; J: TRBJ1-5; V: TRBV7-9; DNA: TGTGCCAGCAGCTTGGGCCAAAATCAGCCCCAGCATTTT; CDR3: CASSLGQNQPQHF
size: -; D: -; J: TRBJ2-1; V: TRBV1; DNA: TGCACCAGCAGCCGGGTGGGACTAGCGGGGCCCTCCTACAATGAGCAGTTCTTC; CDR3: CTSSRVGLAGPSYNEQFF
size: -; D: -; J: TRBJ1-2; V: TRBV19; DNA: TGTGCCAGTAGTATTGAACCCCCTCGGTATGGCTACACCTTC; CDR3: CASSIEPPRYGYTF
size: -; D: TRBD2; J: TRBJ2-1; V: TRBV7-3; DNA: TGTGCCAGCAGCTCCGCAGCGGGAGTGTCGTATGAGCAGTTCTTC; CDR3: CASSSAAGVSYEQFF
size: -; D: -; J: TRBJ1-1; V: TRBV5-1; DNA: TGCGCCAGCAGCTTGAACGCCGGGATCTCCACTGAAGCTTTCTTT; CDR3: CASSLNAGISTEAFF
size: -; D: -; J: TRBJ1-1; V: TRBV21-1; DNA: TGTGCCAGCAGCAAAGTTACAGGGGCAGATGAAGCTTTCTTT; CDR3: CASSKVTGADEAFF
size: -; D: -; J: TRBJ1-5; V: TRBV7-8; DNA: TGTGCCAGCAGCGCCCTGGCAAATCAGCCCCAGCATTTT; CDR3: CASSALANQPQHF
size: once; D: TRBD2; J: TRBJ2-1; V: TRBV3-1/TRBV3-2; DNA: TGTGCCAGCAGCCAAGATTCACTAGAACTAGCGGGCGGGAATGAGCAGTTCTTC; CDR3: CASSQDSLELAGGNEQFF
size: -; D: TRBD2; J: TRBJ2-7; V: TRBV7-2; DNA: TGTGCCAGCAGCTTAGAAGCGGGGGGGCTCTACGAGCAGTACTTC; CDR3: CASSLEAGGLYEQYF
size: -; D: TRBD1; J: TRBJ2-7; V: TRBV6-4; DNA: TGTGCCAGCAGTGCTGAGACAGGGGGATTCTACGAGCAGTACTTC; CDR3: CASSAETGGFYEQYF
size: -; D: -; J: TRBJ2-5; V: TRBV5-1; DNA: TGCGCCAGCAGCTCTCAACCGGGACACCTGTACCAAGAGACCCAGTACTTC; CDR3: CASSSQPGHLYQETQYF
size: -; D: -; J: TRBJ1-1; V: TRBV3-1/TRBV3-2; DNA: TGTGCCAGCAGCCAATTTATCGGGGGATCTACTGAAGCTTTCTTT; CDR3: CASSQFIGGSTEAFF
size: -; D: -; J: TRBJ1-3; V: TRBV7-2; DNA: TGTGCCAGCAGTTCGGGGGTTAGTCGAAACACCATATATTTT; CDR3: CASSSGVSRNTIYF
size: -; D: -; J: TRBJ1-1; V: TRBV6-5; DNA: TGTGCCAGCAGTTATACCGGGAACACTGAAGCTTTCTTT; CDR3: CASSYTGNTEAFF
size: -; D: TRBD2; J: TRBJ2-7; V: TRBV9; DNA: TGTGCCAGCAGCGGTTTACTAGCGGAAGCCTACGAGCAGTACTTC; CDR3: CASSGLLAEAYEQYF
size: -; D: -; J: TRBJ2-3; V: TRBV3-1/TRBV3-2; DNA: TGTGCCAGCAGCTTTCGTAGTGAATCTAAGCGGAATACGCAGTATTTT; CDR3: CASSFRSESKRNTQYF
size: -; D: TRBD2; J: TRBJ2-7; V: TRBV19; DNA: TGTGCCAGTAGTAGGACTAGCGGGACAGTCTACGAGCAGTACTTC; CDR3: CASSRTSGTVYEQYF
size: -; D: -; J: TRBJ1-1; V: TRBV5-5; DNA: TGTGCCAGCAGCTTGATCCAGAAGAACACTGAAGCTTTCTTT; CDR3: CASSLIQKNTEAFF
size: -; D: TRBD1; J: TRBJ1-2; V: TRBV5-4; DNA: TGTGCCAGCAGCTCCCCCGGGACAGAGTATGGCTACACCTTC; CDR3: CASSSPGTEYGYTF
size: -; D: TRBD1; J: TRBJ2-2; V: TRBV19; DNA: TGTGCCAGTAGGGTCGGGACAGTCGTCACCGGGGAGCTGTTTTTT; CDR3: CASRVGTVVTGELFF
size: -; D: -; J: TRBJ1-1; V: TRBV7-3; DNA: TGTGCCAGCAGCTTAGATCCGGGAAGTCGGACTGAAGCTTTCTTT; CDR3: CASSLDPGSRTEAFF
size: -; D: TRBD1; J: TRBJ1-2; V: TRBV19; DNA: TGTGCCAGTAGTGCCAAGGGACAGCGAGGGACCCGGGCCGGCTACACCTTC; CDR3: CASSAKGQRGTRAGYTF
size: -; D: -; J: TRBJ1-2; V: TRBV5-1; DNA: TGCGCCAGCAGCTTCGGAGGCGGCAACTATGGCTACACCTTC; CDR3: CASSFGGGNYGYTF
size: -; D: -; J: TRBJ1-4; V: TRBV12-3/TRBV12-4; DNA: TGTGCCAGCAGTTCGACAGGAAATGAAAAACTGTTTTTT; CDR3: CASSSTGNEKLFF
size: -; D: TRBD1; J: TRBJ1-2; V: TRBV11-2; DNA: TGTGCCAGCAGCCGAGGGCGGACAGGGGGCTACGGCGGCTACACCTTC; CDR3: CASSRGRTGGYGGYTF
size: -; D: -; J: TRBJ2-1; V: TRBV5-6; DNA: TGTGCCAGCAGCCCTATCGCGTACAATGAGCAGTTCTTC; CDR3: CASSPIAYNEQFF
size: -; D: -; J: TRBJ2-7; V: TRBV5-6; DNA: TGTGCCAGCAGCTTGGGCATGGGGCAAAGCTCCTACGAGCAGTACTTC; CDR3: CASSLGMGQSSYEQYF
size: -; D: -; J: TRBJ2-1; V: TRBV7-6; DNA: TGTGCCAGCAGCTTTCGTCTAGATAGGCCTCCAATGGAGCAGTTCTTC; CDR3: CASSFRLDRPPMEQFF
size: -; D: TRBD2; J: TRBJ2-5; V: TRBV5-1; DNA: TGCGCCAGCAGGCGCGGGGTCCTAGCGGGGGGAGAAGAGACCCAGTACTTC; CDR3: CASRRGVLAGGEETQYF
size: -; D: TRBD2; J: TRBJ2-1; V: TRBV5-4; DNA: TGTGCCAGCAGTGGAGGGGGACTAGCGGGATACAATGAGCAGTTCTTC; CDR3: CASSGGGLAGYNEQFF
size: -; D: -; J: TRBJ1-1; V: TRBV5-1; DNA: TGCGCCAGCAGCCCGGAGCCAGCTATGAACACTGAAGCTTTCTTT; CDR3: CASSPEPAMNTEAFF
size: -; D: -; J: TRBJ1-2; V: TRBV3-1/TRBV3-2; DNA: TGTGCCAGCAGCCAACCAGGGTTCAGCTATGGCTACACCTTC; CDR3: CASSQPGFSYGYTF
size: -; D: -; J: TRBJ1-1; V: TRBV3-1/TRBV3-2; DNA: TGTGCCAGCAGCCAACAGGGGTCGATAACTGAAGCTTTCTTT; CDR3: CASSQQGSITEAFF
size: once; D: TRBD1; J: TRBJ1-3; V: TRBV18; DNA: TGTGCCAGCTCACCAACAAAACAGGGGACTGGAAACACCATATATTTT; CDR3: CASSPTKQGTGNTIYF
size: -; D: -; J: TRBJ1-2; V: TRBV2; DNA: TGTGCCAGCAGACCGACTGGTGCGCGGGGCTACACCTTC; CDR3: CASRPTGARGYTF
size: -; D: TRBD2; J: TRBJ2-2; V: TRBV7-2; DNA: TGTGCCAGCAGCTTACAGCGGGGGAGGGAGCTGTTTTTT; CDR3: CASSLQRGRELFF
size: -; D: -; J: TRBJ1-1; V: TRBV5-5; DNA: TGTGCCAGCAGGCCTGGGAGGCTTGGGCCTACTGAAGCTTTCTTT; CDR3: CASRPGRLGPTEAFF
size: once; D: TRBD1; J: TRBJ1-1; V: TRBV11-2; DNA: TGTGCCAGCAGCTCCGACAGGGGGCGCATAAACTCCCCTGAAGCTTTCTTT; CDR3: CASSSDRGRINSPEAFF
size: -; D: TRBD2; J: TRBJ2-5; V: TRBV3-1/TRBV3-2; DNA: TGTGCCAGCAGCCAGGGACTAGCGAGTAGTGAGACCCAGTACTTC; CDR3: CASSQGLASSETQYF